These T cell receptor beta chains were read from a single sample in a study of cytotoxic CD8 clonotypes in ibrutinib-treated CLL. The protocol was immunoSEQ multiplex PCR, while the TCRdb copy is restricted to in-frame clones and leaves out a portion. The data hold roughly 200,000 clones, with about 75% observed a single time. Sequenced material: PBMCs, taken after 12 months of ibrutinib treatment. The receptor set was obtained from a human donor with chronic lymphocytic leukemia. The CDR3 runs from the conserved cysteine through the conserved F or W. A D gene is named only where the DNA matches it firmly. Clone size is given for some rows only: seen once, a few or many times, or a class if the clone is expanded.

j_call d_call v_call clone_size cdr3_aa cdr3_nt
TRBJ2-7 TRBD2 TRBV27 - CASSPSPRLAGVHEQYF TGTGCCAGCAGTCCCTCCCCCCGACTAGCGGGAGTCCACGAGCAGTACTTC
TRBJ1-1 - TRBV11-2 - CASSLGGLSTNTEAFF TGTGCCAGCAGCTTAGGAGGGTTGTCGACAAACACTGAAGCTTTCTTT
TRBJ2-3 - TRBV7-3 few CASSFKGTDTQYF TGTGCCAGCAGCTTCAAGGGTACAGATACGCAGTATTTT
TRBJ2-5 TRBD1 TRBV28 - CASSIDFRGLQEETQYF TGTGCCAGCAGTATCGACTTCAGGGGGCTTCAGGAAGAGACCCAGTACTTC
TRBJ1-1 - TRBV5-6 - CASSLVGDTEAFF TGTGCCAGCAGCTTGGTAGGGGATACTGAAGCTTTCTTT
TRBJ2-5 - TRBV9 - CASSVPGIGETQYF TGTGCCAGCAGCGTTCCAGGGATAGGGGAGACCCAGTACTTC
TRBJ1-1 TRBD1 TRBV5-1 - CASRFGQGPYLAFF TGCGCCAGCAGATTTGGACAGGGACCCTATCTAGCTTTCTTT
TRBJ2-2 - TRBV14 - CASSRQSWELFF TGTGCCAGCAGCCGGCAAAGCTGGGAGCTGTTTTTT
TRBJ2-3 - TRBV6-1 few CASSERNRGTDTQYF TGTGCCAGCAGTGAAAGAAACAGGGGCACAGATACGCAGTATTTT
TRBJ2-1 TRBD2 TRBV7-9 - CASSLGLADYNEQFF TGTGCCAGCAGCTTAGGACTAGCGGACTACAATGAGCAGTTCTTC
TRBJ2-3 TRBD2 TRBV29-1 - CSVRTGTSGRAFTDTQYF TGCAGCGTTCGGACAGGGACTAGCGGGAGGGCCTTTACAGATACGCAGTATTTT
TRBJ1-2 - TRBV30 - CAWRGRGRANYGYTF TGTGCCTGGAGAGGTCGGGGCAGAGCTAACTATGGCTACACCTTC
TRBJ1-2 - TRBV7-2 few CASSPQMAGHNYGYTF TGTGCCAGCAGCCCCCAGATGGCAGGGCATAACTATGGCTACACCTTC
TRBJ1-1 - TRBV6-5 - CASSPSRGRNTEAFF TGTGCCAGCAGCCCAAGCAGGGGTCGGAACACTGAAGCTTTCTTT
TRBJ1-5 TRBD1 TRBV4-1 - CASSQPWKTGGESNQPQHF TGCGCCAGCAGCCAACCTTGGAAGACAGGGGGCGAAAGCAATCAGCCCCAGCATTTT
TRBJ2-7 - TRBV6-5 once CASSYETSLSSYEQYF TGTGCCAGCAGTTACGAGACAAGCTTAAGCTCCTACGAGCAGTACTTC
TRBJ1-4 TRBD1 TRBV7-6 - CASSLFQAGGQGAEKLFF TGTGCCAGCAGCTTATTCCAGGCGGGCGGACAGGGGGCTGAAAAACTGTTTTTT
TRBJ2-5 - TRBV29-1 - CSVWDSEVLETQYF TGCAGCGTTTGGGACTCCGAAGTTCTGGAGACCCAGTACTTC
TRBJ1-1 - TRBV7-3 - CASSSRLNTEAFF TGTGCCAGCAGTTCCCGTCTGAACACTGAAGCTTTCTTT
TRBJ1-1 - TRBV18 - CASSPKTGENTEAFF TGTGCCAGCTCGCCTAAGACAGGAGAGAACACTGAAGCTTTCTTT
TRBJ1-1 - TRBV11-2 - CASSTHRQMNTEAFF TGTGCCAGCAGCACCCACCGACAGATGAACACTGAAGCTTTCTTT
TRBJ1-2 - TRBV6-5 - CASSYSTGGYGYTF TGTGCCAGCAGTTACTCAACCGGGGGCTATGGCTACACCTTC
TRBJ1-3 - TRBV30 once CAWSVRDPIYF TGTGCCTGGAGTGTACGGGACCCCATATATTTT
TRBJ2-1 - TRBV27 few CASSSWDGSYNEQFF TGTGCCAGCAGTTCATGGGACGGTTCATACAATGAGCAGTTCTTC
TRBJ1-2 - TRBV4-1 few CASSLRGGYGYTF TGCGCCAGCAGCCTTCGAGGGGGCTATGGCTACACCTTC
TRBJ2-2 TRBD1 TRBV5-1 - CASSQGQGPGELFF TGCGCCAGCAGCCAAGGACAGGGGCCCGGGGAGCTGTTTTTT